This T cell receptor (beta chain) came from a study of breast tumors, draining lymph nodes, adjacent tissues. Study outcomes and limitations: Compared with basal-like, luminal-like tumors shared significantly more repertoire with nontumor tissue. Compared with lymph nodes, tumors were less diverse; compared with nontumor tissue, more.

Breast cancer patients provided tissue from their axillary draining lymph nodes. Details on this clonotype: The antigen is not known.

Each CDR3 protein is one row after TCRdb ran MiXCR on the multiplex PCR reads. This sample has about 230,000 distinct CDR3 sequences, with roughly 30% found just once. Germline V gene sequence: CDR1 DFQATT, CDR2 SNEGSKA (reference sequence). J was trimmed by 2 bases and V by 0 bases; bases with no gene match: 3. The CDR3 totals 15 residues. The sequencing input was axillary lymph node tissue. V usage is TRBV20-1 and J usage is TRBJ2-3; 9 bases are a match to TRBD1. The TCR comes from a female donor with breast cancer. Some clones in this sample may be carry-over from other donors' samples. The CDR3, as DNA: TGCAGTGCTAGAGAGGGACAGGGCCTCACAGATACGCAGTATTTT. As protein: CSAREGQGLTDTQYF.